This section outlines one T cell receptor (beta chain) sequence together with its context. Its antigen is not known. Profiling relied on immunoSEQ multiplex PCR, and the TCRdb table lists in-frame clones only, not all of them. The profile shows around 60,000 clones, roughly 89% of them singletons. This sample stems from a study of OX40 agonist ivuxolimab in advanced cancers. About the study: Ivuxolimab is an agonistic anti-OX40 (CD134) antibody, and patients were treated with it. At approximately 83% male, the cohort had a mean age of 60 years, ranging from roughly 20 to 85.

The germline V gene encodes CDR1 MNHEY and CDR2 SMNVEV (reference sequence). V was cut by 5 bases and J by 5 bases, with 15 bases left in between. The CDR3 is 14 amino acids. Samples were taken at baseline and on day 1 of cycles 4 and 7. Study-wide results and limits: Dosing at 0.1 to 3.0 mg/kg was accompanied by clonal expansion of CD4+ and CD8+ blood T cells by week 6.

The sample consisted of CD4+ or CD8+ T cells sorted from blood, taken in a trial of the OX40 agonist ivuxolimab. This chain joins TRBV27 and TRBJ1-1; a weak D match, TRBD1 (5 bases). The sequence was collected from an adult with an advanced solid tumor such as melanoma, head and neck, liver or kidney cancer. The chain's CDR3 is CASSPRLGVTEAFF. The CDR3 nucleotides read TGTGCCAGCAGTCCCCGCCTAGGGGTAACTGAAGCTTTCTTT.